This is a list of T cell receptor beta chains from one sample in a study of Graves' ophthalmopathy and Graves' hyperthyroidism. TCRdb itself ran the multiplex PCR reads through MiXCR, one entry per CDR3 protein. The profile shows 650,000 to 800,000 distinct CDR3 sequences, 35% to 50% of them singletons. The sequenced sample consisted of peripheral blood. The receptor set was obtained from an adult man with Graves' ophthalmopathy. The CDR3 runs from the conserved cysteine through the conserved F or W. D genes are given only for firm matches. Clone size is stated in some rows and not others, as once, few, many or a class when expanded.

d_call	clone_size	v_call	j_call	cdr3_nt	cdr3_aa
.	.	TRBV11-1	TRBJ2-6	TGTGCCAGCAGCCTGTCGGGGAAGGACGGCTCTGGGGCCAACGTCCTGACTTTC	CASSLSGKDGSGANVLTF
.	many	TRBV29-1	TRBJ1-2	TGCAGCGGGCATACAGCTAACTATGGCTACACCTTC	CSGHTANYGYTF
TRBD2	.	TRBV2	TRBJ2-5	TGTGCCAGCTCACCACTTCTCCTGGGTAGCGGGGTAGAAGAGACCCAGTACTTC	CASSPLLLGSGVEETQYF
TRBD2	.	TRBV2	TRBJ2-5	TGCGCCAGCAGCGGGGGGGGCCAAGAGACCCAGTACTTC	CASSGGGQETQYF
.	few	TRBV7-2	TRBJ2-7	TGTGCCAGCAGCTGGAGAAACTACGAGCAGTACTTC	CASSWRNYEQYF
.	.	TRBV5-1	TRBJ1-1	TGCGCCAGCAGCTCCTATGGGACCTTGGACACTGAAGCTTTCTTT	CASSSYGTLDTEAFF
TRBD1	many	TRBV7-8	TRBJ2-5	TGTGCCAGCAGCCAGGGACAGCCCCAAGAGACCCAGTACTTC	CASSQGQPQETQYF
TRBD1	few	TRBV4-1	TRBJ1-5	TGCGCCAGCAGCCCCCTCCCGGACAGGGACAATCAGCCCCAGCATTTT	CASSPLPDRDNQPQHF
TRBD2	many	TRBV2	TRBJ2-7	TGTGCCAGCAGTGAAAGGAGCGGGGCCTCCTACGAGCAGTACTTC	CASSERSGASYEQYF
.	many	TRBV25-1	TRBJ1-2	TGTGCCAGCAGTGAACATGGGGCATATGGCTACACCTTC	CASSEHGAYGYTF
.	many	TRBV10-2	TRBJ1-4	TGCGCCAGCAAGGACTTCGGGGATCCTCAACTGTTTTTT	CASKDFGDPQLFF
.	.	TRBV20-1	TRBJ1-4	TGCAGTGCTAGAGATCGACCTGGGACTAAACTGTTTTTT	CSARDRPGTKLFF
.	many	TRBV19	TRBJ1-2	TGTGCCAGTACTACAAATTTGGGACACAACTATGGCTACACCTTC	CASTTNLGHNYGYTF
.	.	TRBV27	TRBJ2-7	TGTGCCAGCAGTTCACGACAGTTCACCGAGCAGTACTTC	CASSSRQFTEQYF
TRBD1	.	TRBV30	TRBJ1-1	TGTGCTACGGGACAGGGTAATTTCGGCACTGAAGCTTTCTTT	CATGQGNFGTEAFF
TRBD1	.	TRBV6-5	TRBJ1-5	TGTGCCAGCAGTTACTCGACAGGGGGGATCGATAGCAATCAGCCCCAGCATTTT	CASSYSTGGIDSNQPQHF
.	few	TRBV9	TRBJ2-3	TGTGCCAGCAGCGTAGTGTCTAGCGGCACAGATACGCAGTATTTT	CASSVVSSGTDTQYF
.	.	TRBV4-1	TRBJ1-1	TGCGCCAGCAGCCAAGATGGGGGGCAGAACACTGAAGCTTTCTTT	CASSQDGGQNTEAFF
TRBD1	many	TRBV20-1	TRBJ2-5	TGCAGTGCTGGGGTACCGGGACAGGGACAAGAGACCCAGTACTTC	CSAGVPGQGQETQYF
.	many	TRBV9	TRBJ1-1	TGTGCCAGCACGAGGGGCCCGAACACTGAAGCTTTCTTT	CASTRGPNTEAFF
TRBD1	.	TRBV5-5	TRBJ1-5	TGTGCCAGCAGCTTGTCTGGGACAGGACTTAGCAATCAGCCCCAGCATTTT	CASSLSGTGLSNQPQHF
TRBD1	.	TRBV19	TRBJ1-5	TGTGCCACCCGCGGACAGGGGAATAGCAATCAGCCCCAGCATTTT	CATRGQGNSNQPQHF
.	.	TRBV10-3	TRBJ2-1	TGTGCCATCAGTGTTCCCGCCGGGAATGAGCAGTTCTTC	CAISVPAGNEQFF
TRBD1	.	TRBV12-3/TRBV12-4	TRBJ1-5	TGTGCCAGCAGGGGACAGGGGATGCCCCAGCATTTT	CASRGQGMPQHF
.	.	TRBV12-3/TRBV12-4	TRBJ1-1	TGTGCCAGCAGTGAAAGGGCCGAGAACACTGAAGCTTTCTTT	CASSERAENTEAFF
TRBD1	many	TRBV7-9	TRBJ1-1	TGTGCCAGCAGCCCTTCACAGGGGCCGGGGACTGAAGCTTTCTTT	CASSPSQGPGTEAFF
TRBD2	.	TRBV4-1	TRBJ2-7	TGCGCCAGCAGCCAAGGGATAGCGGGGAAAACCTACGAGCAGTACTTC	CASSQGIAGKTYEQYF
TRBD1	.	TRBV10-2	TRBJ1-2	TGCGCCAGCAGTGACGGACAGGGTTCTGGCTACACCTTC	CASSDGQGSGYTF
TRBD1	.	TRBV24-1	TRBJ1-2	TGTGCCATCTCGGACAGGGAGTATGGCTACACCTTC	CAISDREYGYTF